The 17 T cell receptor beta chains listed next were all sequenced from one sample in a study of T-cell reconstitution after alpha-beta-depleted transplantation in children. Preparing the TCRbeta library involved the use of unique molecular identifiers. TCRdb ran MiXCR on the PCR reads and lists one entry per CDR3 protein. Altogether some 26,000 distinct CDR3 sequences are present, over 15% being singletons, with the ten largest covering around 38%. The input for sequencing was PBMCs, mostly from graft donor cells, taken 60 days after TCRalphabeta/CD19-depleted stem cell transplant. The receptors derive from a male patient aged 2 to 9 who had a stem cell transplant for acute lymphoblastic leukemia, so the T cells may come from the graft donor.

This clonotype was seen more than once but under ten times. The rearrangement joins TRBV20-1 to TRBJ2-3; no reliable D call. Trimming shortened V by 8 bases and J by 3 bases, and 12 bases separated the two germline ends. This CDR3 has 12 amino acids. Germline lookup yields CDR1 DFQATT and CDR2 SNEGSKA (reference sequence). CDR3 nucleotide sequence: TGCAGTAGGCGGACCCCAACAGATACGCAGTATTTT. Its translation is CSRRTPTDTQYF.

This clonotype occurred a few times. The V gene is TRBV29-1, the J gene TRBJ2-5, with D possibly TRBD2 on 5 matching bases. Per the germline V gene, CDR1 is SQVTM and CDR2 is ANQGSEA. CDR3 size: 14 residues. The ends were cut back, 6 bases at V and 2 bases at J, with 16 bases in the middle. CDR3 loop: CSVDGPSGQETQYF. The CDR3 coding sequence is TGCAGCGTCGACGGGCCTTCGGGGCAAGAGACCCAGTACTTC. The entire variable domain, with the rest obtained from reference TRBV29-1 and TRBJ2-5, is as follows: SAVISQKPSRDICQRGTSLTIQCQVDSQVTMMFWYRQQPGQSLTLIATANQGSEATYESGFVIDKFPISRPNLTFSTLTVSNMSPEDSSIYLCSVDGPSGQETQYFGPGTRLLVL.

Many counts were recorded for this clonotype. CDR3 nucleotide sequence: TGCGCCAGCAGCCGGCAAACAGGGGTCAACACCGGGGAGCTGTTTTTT. Translated: CASSRQTGVNTGELFF. The chain uses TRBV4-3 and TRBJ2-2; 7 nucleotides match TRBD1. CDR1 and CDR2 (germline): LGHNA, YSLEER. CDR3 length equals 16 residues. Losses at the gene ends were 4 bases for V and 2 bases for J; bases not matched to a gene: 7.

This clonotype came up many times. The chain employs TRBV7-2 and TRBJ2-3; possibly TRBD1 or TRBD2 for D (5 bases each). The V gene lost 2 bases and the J gene lost 2 bases, with 8 bases spanning the gap. The CDR3 consists of 14 residues. Germline V gene sequence: CDR1 SGHTA, CDR2 FQGNSA. CDR3 in amino acids: CASSLSGTTDTQYF. The CDR3 region has the DNA TGTGCCAGCAGCTTATCAGGGACCACAGATACGCAGTATTTT.

This clonotype was observed a few times. This rearrangement joins TRBV4-2 to TRBJ2-7; possible D gene TRBD2, 5 bases. The CDR3 covers 14 residues. Germline V lookup: CDR1 LGHNA, CDR2 YNFKEQ. Trimming removed 5 bases from V and 5 bases from J, with 16 bases in between. The CDR3 coding sequence is TGTGCCAGCAGCGGACCGGGATTTGCGGACGAGCAGTACTTC. Translated, it gives CASSGPGFADEQYF.

The sample holds many counts of this clonotype. V and J are TRBV7-2 and TRBJ2-3; 8 nucleotides match TRBD2. CDR1 is SGHTA and CDR2 is FQGNSA in the germline V gene. Trimming removed 3 bases from V and 2 bases from J; junction bases left unmatched: 7. CDR3 length: 16 residues. The CDR3 loop is CASSLSGGGFTDTQYF. The CDR3 bases are TGTGCCAGCAGCTTGTCGGGGGGGGGATTCACAGATACGCAGTATTTT.

This clonotype appeared a few times. The chain couples TRBV4-3 to TRBJ2-3, with 10 bases aligning to TRBD2. The V segment lost 1 base and the J segment 0 bases; nucleotides outside the gene matches: 10. There are 19 residues in the CDR3. The germline gives CDR1 LGHNA, CDR2 YSLEER. In DNA, the CDR3 is TGCGCCAGCAGCCAAGGTCCTACTAGCGGGGTAGCTAGCACAGATACGCAGTATTTT. Translating gives CASSQGPTSGVASTDTQYF.

The CDR3 sequence is CSATPVTGGRSEKLFF. The CDR3 DNA reads TGCAGTGCTACTCCGGTAACAGGGGGCAGGAGTGAAAAACTGTTTTTT. The chain combines TRBV20-1 with TRBJ1-4, with TRBD1 identical over 9 bases. Germline V CDR1 and CDR2: DFQATT, SNEGSKA (reference sequence). The CDR3 has 16 residues. J lost 7 bases, V lost 4 bases, and 13 bases had no gene match.

This chain joins TRBV27 and TRBJ1-2; no clear D. CDR3 length: 13 amino acids. Trimming took off 4 bases at V and 11 bases at J, with 17 bases between the two ends. Germline V gene data show CDR1 as MNHEY and CDR2 as SMNVEV (reference sequence). This chain's CDR3 is CASSSRYPERYTF. Written as DNA, the CDR3 is TGTGCCAGCAGTTCGCGCTACCCAGAGAGATACACCTTC.

This clonotype appeared many times. This chain uses TRBV7-2 with TRBJ2-2; the D is unclear. This CDR3 contains 14 residues. Germline V lookup: CDR1 SGHTA, CDR2 FQGNSA. Trimming took 5 bases from V and 6 from J, leaving 13 bases between them. CDR3 sequence reads: CASSPSPVAGELFF. CDR3 bases: TGTGCCAGCAGCCCAAGCCCGGTTGCCGGGGAGCTGTTTTTT.

By frequency in the sample, this clonotype is large. The gene calls are TRBV7-9 and TRBJ2-7; no clear D gene. The CDR3 consists of 11 residues. From germline, CDR1 is SEHNR and CDR2 FQNEAQ (reference sequence). V lost 8 bases, J lost 0 bases, and 5 bases lay in between. Written as DNA, the CDR3 is TGTGCCAGCGAGAGCTCCTACGAGCAGTACTTC. Amino acid sequence: CASESSYEQYF.

Only a few counts were recorded for this clonotype. This chain joins TRBV27 and TRBJ2-6, with no clear D. V was pared by 4 bases and J by 2 bases, with 0 bases between. The CDR3 spans 12 residues. Germline V gives CDR1 MNHEY, CDR2 SMNVEV (reference sequence). DNA for the CDR3: TGTGCCAGCAGTTCTGGGGCCAACGTCCTGACTTTC. Its translation: CASSSGANVLTF.

The gene calls are TRBV28 and TRBJ1-2, with D possibly matching TRBD1 (5 bases). The CDR3 contains 15 residues. Germline CDR1 reads MDHEN; CDR2 reads SYDVKM. V lost 7 bases to trimming and J lost 1 base, with 16 bases between them. The CDR3 coding sequence is TGTGCCAGCACCGTGTCCGGGGACGATAACTATGGCTACACCTTC. This encodes CASTVSGDDNYGYTF.

The gene calls are TRBV20-1 and TRBJ2-7, with TRBD2 as a possible D gene (5 bases). The germline V and J ends were trimmed by 1 base and 2 bases, with 15 bases remaining between them. The CDR3 loop spans 15 amino acids. From germline, CDR1 is DFQATT and CDR2 SNEGSKA (reference sequence). The CDR3 DNA follows: TGCAGTGCTAGAGTTAGTGGGAGTGACGCCTACGAGCAGTACTTC. Protein: CSARVSGSDAYEQYF.

The chain joins TRBV6-2 or TRBV6-3 to TRBJ2-5, with D maybe TRBD2 (5 bases). The length of the CDR3 is 17 residues. V lost 5 bases, J lost 3 bases, and 22 bases lay in between. Per the germline V gene, CDR1 is MNHEY and CDR2 is SVGEGT. CDR3: CASSQLAGLYRKETQYF. DNA for the CDR3: TGTGCCAGCAGTCAACTGGCGGGCCTATATAGGAAAGAGACCCAGTACTTC.

This clonotype was detected many times. This rearrangement joins TRBV28 to TRBJ1-6; D not resolved. Germline V gives CDR1 MDHEN, CDR2 SYDVKM. Deletions cut 7 bases from V and 14 bases from J, with 12 bases between. The CDR3 loop spans 11 amino acids. The CDR3 is CASKGSGALHF. CDR3 coding DNA: TGTGCCAGCAAAGGAAGTGGGGCCCTCCACTTT.

The chain combines TRBV4-3 with TRBJ1-2, with D possibly TRBD1 on 5 matching bases. CDR1 LGHNA and CDR2 YSLEER come from the germline V gene. Trimming shortened V by 3 bases and J by 6 bases, and 8 bases separated the two germline ends. The CDR3 has 12 residues. Here the CDR3 reads CASSHWGDGYTF. CDR3 DNA: TGCGCCAGCAGCCATTGGGGGGATGGCTACACCTTC.